Below, 12 T cell receptor beta chains from the same sample are listed, as sequenced in a study of T cell changes during pregnancy in multiple sclerosis. Generated by immunoSEQ multiplex PCR, the TCRdb table keeps only in-frame clones and is missing some. This repertoire shows tens of thousands of clones, 94% found once; its top ten account for more than 1.5%. This specimen consisted of peripheral blood, obtained after pregnancy. These receptors originate from a female donor in good health, enrolled as a control in a pregnancy study.

This clone is a singleton in its sample. CDR3 in DNA: TGCGCCAGCAGCTCGGGACTAGCGGGAGGGGATACGCAGTATTTT. It yields the protein CASSSGLAGGDTQYF. The chain uses TRBV5-1 and TRBJ2-3, with TRBD2 matching 16 bases. The CDR3 extends over 15 amino acids. The germline gives CDR1 SGHRS, CDR2 YFSETQ. V dropped 3 bases and J dropped 6; count of bases not matched to a gene: 1.

The count of this clone is one. The chain uses TRBV6-6 and TRBJ1-2, with a weak D call TRBD1 (6 bases). V shed 7 bases and J shed 6 bases, with 21 bases lying between them. CDR1 is MNHNY, CDR2 SVGAGI, per germline (reference sequence). The CDR3 is made up of 15 amino acids. The CDR3 nucleotides are TGTGCCAGCACTTCCGCACAGGGTCTAAAAGATGGCTACACCTTC. Translation gives CASTSAQGLKDGYTF.

The V and J genes are TRBV19 and TRBJ2-1, with TRBD1 matching over 7 bases. From germline, CDR1 is LNHDA and CDR2 SQIVND (reference sequence). The CDR3 has 16 residues. Germline trimming cut 4 bases from V and 4 bases from J; bases unmatched to any gene: 10. The CDR3 is CASSTPLRDRYNEQFF. DNA for the CDR3: TGTGCCAGTAGTACCCCGCTACGGGACAGATACAATGAGCAGTTCTTC.

This chain joins TRBV5-4 and TRBJ2-3, with TRBD2 identical over 8 bases. The CDR3 spans 15 residues. The junction had 6 bases not matched to a gene; V was cut back by 4 bases and J by 2 bases. The germline V gene has CDR1 SGHNT and CDR2 YYREEE (reference sequence). DNA for the CDR3: TGTGCCAGCAGCACCGGACTAGCCTACACAGATACGCAGTATTTT. Amino acids: CASSTGLAYTDTQYF.

The rearrangement uses TRBV2 and TRBJ1-5, with a possible D match to TRBD1 (6 bases). There are 15 residues in the CDR3. Trimming took off 5 bases at V and 5 bases at J, with 16 bases between the two ends. Germline V CDR1 and CDR2: SNHLY, FYNNEI. CDR3 protein: CASSFFRGGDQPQHF. CDR3 bases: TGTGCCAGCAGTTTTTTCAGGGGTGGAGATCAGCCCCAGCATTTT.

The rearrangement joins TRBV28 to TRBJ2-7; TRBD1 matches 9 bases. Germline V CDR1 and CDR2: MDHEN, SYDVKM. CDR3 length: 15 residues. J gave up 2 bases and V 5 bases, and 7 bases lay outside the gene matches. As DNA, the CDR3 is TGTGCCAGCAGTGTTCCGGGACAGGGAACCTACGAGCAGTACTTC. Translated: CASSVPGQGTYEQYF.

This clone has just one count. The V and J genes are TRBV18 and TRBJ2-7; tentatively, D is TRBD2 (6 bases). Trimming removed 5 bases from V and 3 bases from J, with 11 bases in between. The CDR3 runs to 13 residues. Germline CDR1 KGHSH, CDR2 LQKENI. The CDR3 region has the DNA TGTGCCAGCTCAGCCCAGGGACTCTACGAGCAGTACTTC. Its protein product is CASSAQGLYEQYF.

In this sample, this clone turned up once. V is TRBV19 and J is TRBJ2-3, with 9 nucleotides matching TRBD1. V lost 7 bases, J lost 14 bases, and 10 bases stayed unmatched. The CDR3 loop spans 12 amino acids. Germline V gene lookup returns CDR1 LNHDA and CDR2 SQIVND (reference sequence). CDR3 sequence reads: CASIAPGQGSYF. The CDR3 DNA is TGTGCCAGTATCGCTCCGGGACAGGGTTCGTATTTT.

The V gene is TRBV6-6, the J gene TRBJ2-6; D gene ambiguous. The CDR3 is 14 amino acids. Germline lookup yields CDR1 MNHNY and CDR2 SVGAGI (reference sequence). The V and J ends lost 7 bases and 0 bases respectively, with 7 bases between them. The CDR3 bases are TGTGCCAGCAAGTCCAGCTCTGGGGCCAACGTCCTGACTTTC. It encodes CASKSSSGANVLTF.

The V call is TRBV18, the J call TRBJ2-5; 7 nucleotides match TRBD2. Trimming removed 2 bases from V and 7 bases from J; junction bases left unmatched: 16. Germline V gene sequence: CDR1 KGHSH, CDR2 LQKENI. This CDR3 comprises 17 residues. The CDR3 coding sequence is TGTGCCAGCTCACCAACCTCGGGTCGGGGGGACGTATGGACCCAGTACTTC. Amino acids: CASSPTSGRGDVWTQYF.

A single count supports this clone. The J gene is TRBJ2-7, the V gene TRBV19, with D possibly TRBD2 on 7 matching bases. The V and J ends lost 3 bases and 3 bases respectively, with 12 bases between them. The CDR3 loop spans 14 amino acids. Germline V gives CDR1 LNHDA, CDR2 SQIVND (reference sequence). The CDR3 nucleotides read TGTGCCAGTAGTATGTCGGGGGGCGGCTACGAGCAGTACTTC. Residues: CASSMSGGGYEQYF.

The rearrangement links TRBV9 to TRBJ1-1; a possible D gene is TRBD1 (6 bases). V was pared by 3 bases and J by 1 base, with 16 bases between. The germline gives CDR1 SGDLS, CDR2 YYNGEE. The CDR3 length is 16 residues. The CDR3 coding sequence is TGTGCCAGCAGCGGTGGAGCGGGGGGCGCGAACACTGAAGCTTTCTTT. Protein sequence: CASSGGAGGANTEAFF.